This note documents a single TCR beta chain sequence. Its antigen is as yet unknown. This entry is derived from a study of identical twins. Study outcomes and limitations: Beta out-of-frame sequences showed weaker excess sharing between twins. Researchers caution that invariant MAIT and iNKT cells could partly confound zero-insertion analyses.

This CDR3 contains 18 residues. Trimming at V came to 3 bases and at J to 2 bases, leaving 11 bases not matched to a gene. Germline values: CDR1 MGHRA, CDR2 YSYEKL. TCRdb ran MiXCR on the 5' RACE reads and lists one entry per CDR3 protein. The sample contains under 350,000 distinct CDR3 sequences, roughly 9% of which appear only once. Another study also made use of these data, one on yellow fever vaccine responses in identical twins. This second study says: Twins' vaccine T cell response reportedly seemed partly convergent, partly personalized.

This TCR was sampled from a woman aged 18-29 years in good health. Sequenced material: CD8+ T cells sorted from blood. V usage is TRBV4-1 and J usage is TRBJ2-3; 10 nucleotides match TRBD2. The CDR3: CASSQIPGTSVLTDTQYF. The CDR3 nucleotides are TGCGCCAGCAGCCAGATCCCCGGGACTAGCGTCCTCACAGATACGCAGTATTTT.